These T cell receptor beta chains were read from a single sample in a study of T and B cells in COVID-19 patients. In TCRdb, the multiplex PCR reads were re-called with MiXCR into one record per CDR3 protein. The repertoire holds 17,000 or so distinct CDR3 sequences, with 27% as singletons. Sample: blood. Receptors were obtained from a human donor who had recovered from COVID-19. CDR3s include the opening cysteine and the closing phenylalanine or tryptophan. D genes are given only for firm matches. Clone size is stated in some rows and not others, as once, few, many or a class when expanded.

cdr3_nt cdr3_aa d_call v_call cdr3_length j_call clone_size
TGTGCCAGCAGTATAGGGTATAATGAGCAGTTCTTC CASSIGYNEQFF - TRBV6-5 12 TRBJ2-1 many
TGTGCCAGCCTTTTGGGGGGCGCCTCCTACAATGAGCAGTTCTTC CASLLGGASYNEQFF - TRBV12-3/TRBV12-4 15 TRBJ2-1 medium-sized
TGTGCCAGTAGTATAGATGGCAGGGGATCTCCCCTCCACTTT CASSIDGRGSPLHF - TRBV19 14 TRBJ1-6 medium-sized
TGTGCCAGTAGTATCGGGACAGGGTCTTGGACTGAAGCTTTCTTT CASSIGTGSWTEAFF TRBD1 TRBV19 15 TRBJ1-1 few
TGTGCCAGCTCACCGGGACAGGGGGTACCCTACGAGCAGTACTTC CASSPGQGVPYEQYF TRBD1 TRBV18 15 TRBJ2-7 few
TGTGCCAGTGGAACGGGAGGGACCTCGATCGAGCAGTACTTC CASGTGGTSIEQYF TRBD2 TRBV19 14 TRBJ2-7 medium-sized
TGTGCCAGTACCCTGGACCGACCCGGGAGGAACACCATATATTTT CASTLDRPGRNTIYF - TRBV19 15 TRBJ1-3 many
TGTGCCGCCCGACCGTCAGGGAATCAGCCCCAGCATTTT CAARPSGNQPQHF - TRBV28 13 TRBJ1-5 -
TGTGCCAGCAGCTCCTGGCATCGCAATCAGCCCCAGCATTTT CASSSWHRNQPQHF - TRBV5-6 14 TRBJ1-5 -
TGCGCCAGCAGTGATTTATGGACCGGGGACGAGCAGTACTTC CASSDLWTGDEQYF - TRBV10-1 14 TRBJ2-7 -
TGTGCCAGCAGCTTAGCGGGGCGAGGCGAGACCCAGTACTTC CASSLAGRGETQYF - TRBV7-2 14 TRBJ2-5 few
TGTGCCAGTAGCACCCGGGACCGCTATGGCTACACCTTC CASSTRDRYGYTF - TRBV19 13 TRBJ1-2 many
TGCAGCGCCCGCAGGGACCCTTGGACCGGGGAGCTGTTTTTT CSARRDPWTGELFF - TRBV29-1 14 TRBJ2-2 medium-sized
TGTGCCAGCAGCTCAGGACAGGGATACGGGGAGCTGTTTTTT CASSSGQGYGELFF TRBD1 TRBV7-2 14 TRBJ2-2 -
TGTGCCAGCAGTTACCGTGGGGCAGGGCTAAACAGGGGTCACGAGCAGTACTTC CASSYRGAGLNRGHEQYF TRBD1 TRBV6-5 18 TRBJ2-7 medium-sized
TGTGCCAGCAGCTTAGATTACAGAAACTACGAGCAGTACTTC CASSLDYRNYEQYF - TRBV7-9 14 TRBJ2-7 -
TGTGCCAGCAGCCTTTCGGCAGGGGAGGGCTATGGCTACACCTTC CASSLSAGEGYGYTF - TRBV28 15 TRBJ1-2 -
TGTGCCAGTAGTAAGGAGGGACAGGGGTATTATCAGCCCCAGCATTTT CASSKEGQGYYQPQHF TRBD1 TRBV19 16 TRBJ1-5 few
TGTGCCAGCAGTCCCCCCGGTAGCGGGGTGGGGGGGACCCAGTACTTC CASSPPGSGVGGTQYF TRBD2 TRBV12-3/TRBV12-4 16 TRBJ2-5 many
TGTGCCAGTAGTGGCGGGGGCACAGATACGCAGTATTTT CASSGGGTDTQYF - TRBV19 13 TRBJ2-3 -
TGTGCCAGCAGTGGAACCGATTACAATAAGCAGTTCTTC CASSGTDYNKQFF - TRBV6-5 13 TRBJ2-1 -
TGTGCCAGCTCACCACCTAAAGGGACAGGGGTCTATGGCTACACCTTC CASSPPKGTGVYGYTF TRBD1 TRBV18 16 TRBJ1-2 -
TGTGCCAGCTCACCACCCTCCGGACGGAATAATTCACCCCTCCACTTT CASSPPSGRNNSPLHF - TRBV18 16 TRBJ1-6 few
TGTGCCAGTAGCGGGGATTCACCCCTCCACTTT CASSGDSPLHF - TRBV19 11 TRBJ1-6 medium-sized
TGTGCCAGCAGACAGGGAGTGAACACTGAAGCTTTCTTT CASRQGVNTEAFF - TRBV7-6 13 TRBJ1-1 few
TGTGCCAGCAGTGGCAGCGGGGGCCGTACTCCCTACAATGAGCAGTTCTTC CASSGSGGRTPYNEQFF TRBD2 TRBV6-1 17 TRBJ2-1 many
TGTGCCAGCAGCTTGGCGGGACAGGGTGGGGTCGGGGAGCTGTTTTTT CASSLAGQGGVGELFF TRBD1 TRBV5-4 16 TRBJ2-2 -
TGTGCCAGCAGTTTTCGGGACTCAGGAAGGGGCTACACCTTC CASSFRDSGRGYTF - TRBV27 14 TRBJ1-2 few
TGTGCCAGCAGCACCATAGTGGGGCTATTGAACACCGGGGAGCTGTTTTTT CASSTIVGLLNTGELFF - TRBV11-2 17 TRBJ2-2 -
TGTGCCAGCAGTCCCGACAGGGCGAATACAGAAGCTTTCTTT CASSPDRANTEAFF TRBD1 TRBV12-3/TRBV12-4 14 TRBJ1-1 few
TGTGCCAGCAGTTACCTTGCAGGCACTAGCTCCTACAATGAGCAGTTCTTC CASSYLAGTSSYNEQFF - TRBV6-6 17 TRBJ2-1 medium-sized
TGCAGTGCTAGCCCCGAGCGGGGAACTTCCTACGAGCAGTACTTC CSASPERGTSYEQYF TRBD2 TRBV20-1 15 TRBJ2-7 -
TGTGCCAGCAGCCAAGCCGGGACAGGGAATGAAAAACTGTTTTTT CASSQAGTGNEKLFF TRBD1 TRBV14 15 TRBJ1-4 -
TGTGCCACCCAGGGGGCTGGGGGGTATGGCTACACCTTC CATQGAGGYGYTF TRBD1 TRBV27 13 TRBJ1-2 -
TGTGCCAGCAGCTTAGAAGGGAGCCTCGAGCAGTACTTC CASSLEGSLEQYF - TRBV7-2 13 TRBJ2-7 -
TGTGCCAGCAGTGACAGGTTCCAAGAGACCCAGTACTTC CASSDRFQETQYF - TRBV6-5 13 TRBJ2-5 -
TGCGCCAGCTCTTTCGGGAAAGCGCAGTACAATGAGCAGTTCTTC CASSFGKAQYNEQFF - TRBV5-1 15 TRBJ2-1 few
TGCAGCGTTGCGGTCTCCCGTGAGCAGTTCTTC CSVAVSREQFF - TRBV29-1 11 TRBJ2-1 medium-sized
TGTGCCAGCAGCTTAGGCGCAGATACGCAGTATTTT CASSLGADTQYF - TRBV7-9 12 TRBJ2-3 -
TGTGCCAGCAGACTAGCGGGTCCCAATGAGCAGTTCTTC CASRLAGPNEQFF TRBD2 TRBV7-2 13 TRBJ2-1 -
TGTGCCAGCAGTTTACAGTTAGGGGAGACCCAGTACTTC CASSLQLGETQYF - TRBV12-3/TRBV12-4 13 TRBJ2-5 many
TGTGCCAGCAGTTCGAACAATGGGAATTCACCCCTCCACTTT CASSSNNGNSPLHF - TRBV12-3/TRBV12-4 14 TRBJ1-6 -
TGCGCCAGCAGCGAACCGGGGACAGGGGTCCGCGAGCAGTACTTC CASSEPGTGVREQYF TRBD1 TRBV10-1 15 TRBJ2-7 -
TGTGCCAGCAGCCAAAATTATGGCTACACCTTC CASSQNYGYTF - TRBV14 11 TRBJ1-2 -
TGTGCCAGTAGTATCTCCCCGGGCCTTAAGATGAACACTGAAGCTTTCTTT CASSISPGLKMNTEAFF - TRBV19 17 TRBJ1-1 many
TGTGCCAGCAGTCGAACGGGACAGAAAGGGGAGCTGTTTTTT CASSRTGQKGELFF TRBD1 TRBV12-3/TRBV12-4 14 TRBJ2-2 many
TGCAGTGCTAGAGGGGACAGGGACCACGAGCAGTACTTC CSARGDRDHEQYF TRBD1 TRBV20-1 13 TRBJ2-7 few